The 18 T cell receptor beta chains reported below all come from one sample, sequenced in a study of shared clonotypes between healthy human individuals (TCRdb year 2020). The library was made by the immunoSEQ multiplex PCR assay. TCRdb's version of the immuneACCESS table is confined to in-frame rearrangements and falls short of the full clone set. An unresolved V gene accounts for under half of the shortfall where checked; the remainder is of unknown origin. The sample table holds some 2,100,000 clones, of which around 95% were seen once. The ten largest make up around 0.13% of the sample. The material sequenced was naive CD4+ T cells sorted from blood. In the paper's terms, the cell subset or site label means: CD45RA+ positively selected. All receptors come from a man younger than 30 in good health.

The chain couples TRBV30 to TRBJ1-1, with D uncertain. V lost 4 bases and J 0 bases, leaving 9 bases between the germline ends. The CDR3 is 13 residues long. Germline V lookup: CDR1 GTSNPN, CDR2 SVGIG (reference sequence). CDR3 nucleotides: TGTGCCTGGACCAGGACCATGAACACTGAAGCTTTCTTT. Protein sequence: CAWTRTMNTEAFF.

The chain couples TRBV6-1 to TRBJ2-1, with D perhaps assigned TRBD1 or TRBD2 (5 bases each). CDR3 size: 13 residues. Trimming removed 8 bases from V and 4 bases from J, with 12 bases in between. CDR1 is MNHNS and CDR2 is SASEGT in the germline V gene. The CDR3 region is CASHGGSYNEQFF. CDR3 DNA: TGTGCCAGCCATGGGGGATCTTACAATGAGCAGTTCTTC.

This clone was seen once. The CDR3 DNA reads as TGCGCCAGCAGCTTCGGCAGGACCTACGAGCAGTACTTC. As protein: CASSFGRTYEQYF. V usage is TRBV5-1 and J usage is TRBJ2-7; D remains ambiguous. Germline lookup yields CDR1 SGHRS and CDR2 YFSETQ. V was shortened by 2 bases and J by 2 bases, with 8 bases between the two germline ends. This CDR3 comprises 13 residues.

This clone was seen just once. The CDR3 is CASSFSAREAYEQYF. The CDR3 nucleotides read TGTGCCAGTAGTTTCTCCGCCAGGGAGGCCTACGAGCAGTACTTC. The chain joins TRBV19 to TRBJ2-7; possible D gene TRBD2, 6 bases. This CDR3 is 15 amino acids long. Germline V lookup: CDR1 LNHDA, CDR2 SQIVND (reference sequence). V lost 5 bases and J lost 2, with 16 bases in between. The full variable domain, rest sourced from reference TRBV19 and TRBJ2-7, is DGGITQSPKYLFRKEGQNVTLSCEQNLNHDAMYWYRQDPGQGLRLIYYSQIVNDFQKGDIAEGYSVSREKKESFPLTVTSAQKNPTAFYLCASSFSAREAYEQYFGPGTRLTVT.

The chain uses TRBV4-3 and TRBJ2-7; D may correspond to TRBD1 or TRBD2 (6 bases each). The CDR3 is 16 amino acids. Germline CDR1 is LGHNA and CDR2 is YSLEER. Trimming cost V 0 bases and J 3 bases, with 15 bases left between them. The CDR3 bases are TGCGCCAGCAGCCAAGAACCGGAGGGACACGGCTACGAGCAGTACTTC. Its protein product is CASSQEPEGHGYEQYF.

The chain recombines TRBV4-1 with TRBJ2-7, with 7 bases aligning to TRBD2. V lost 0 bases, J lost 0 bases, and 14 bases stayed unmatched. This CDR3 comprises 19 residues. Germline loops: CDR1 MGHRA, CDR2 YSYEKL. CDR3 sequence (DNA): TGCGCCAGCAGCCAAGATTTGTCAAGCGGGGTCCGACACTCCTACGAGCAGTACTTC. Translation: CASSQDLSSGVRHSYEQYF.

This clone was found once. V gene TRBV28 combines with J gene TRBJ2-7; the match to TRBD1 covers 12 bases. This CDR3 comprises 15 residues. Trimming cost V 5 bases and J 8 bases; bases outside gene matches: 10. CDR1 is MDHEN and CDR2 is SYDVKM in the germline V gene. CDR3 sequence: CASSKSGTGGFKQYF. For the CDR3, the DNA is TGTGCCAGCAGTAAGTCCGGGACAGGGGGCTTTAAGCAGTACTTC.

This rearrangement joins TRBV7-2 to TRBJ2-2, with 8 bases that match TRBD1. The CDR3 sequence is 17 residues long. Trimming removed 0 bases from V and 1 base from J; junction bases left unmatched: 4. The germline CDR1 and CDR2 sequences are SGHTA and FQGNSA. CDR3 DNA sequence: TGTGCCAGCAGCTTAGCCCCAGGGACAGGGAACACCGGGGAGCTGTTTTTT. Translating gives CASSLAPGTGNTGELFF.

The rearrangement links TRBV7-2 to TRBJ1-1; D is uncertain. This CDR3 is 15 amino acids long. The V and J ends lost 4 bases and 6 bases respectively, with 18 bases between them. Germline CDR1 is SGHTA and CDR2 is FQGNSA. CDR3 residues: CASSSTVAGRAEAFF. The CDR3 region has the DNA TGTGCCAGCAGCTCCACGGTGGCGGGGAGGGCTGAAGCTTTCTTT.

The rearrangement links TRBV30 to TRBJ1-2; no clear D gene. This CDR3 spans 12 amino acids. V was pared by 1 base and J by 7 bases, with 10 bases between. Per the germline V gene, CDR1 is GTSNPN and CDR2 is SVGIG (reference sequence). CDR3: CAWSGTLLGYTF. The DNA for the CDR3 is TGTGCCTGGAGTGGCACGCTCCTTGGCTACACCTTC. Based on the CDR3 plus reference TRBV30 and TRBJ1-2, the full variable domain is SQTIHQWPATLVQPVGSPLSLECTVEGTSNPNLYWYRQAAGRGLQLLFYSVGIGQISSEVPQNLSASRPQDRQFILSSKKLLLSDSGFYLCAWSGTLLGYTFGSGTRLTVV.

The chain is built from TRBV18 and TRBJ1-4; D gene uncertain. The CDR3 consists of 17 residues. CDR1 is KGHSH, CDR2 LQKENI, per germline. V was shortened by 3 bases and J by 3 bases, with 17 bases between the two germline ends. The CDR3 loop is CASSPDRTQSANEKLFF. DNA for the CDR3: TGTGCCAGCTCACCGGACCGAACTCAGTCAGCTAATGAAAAACTGTTTTTT.

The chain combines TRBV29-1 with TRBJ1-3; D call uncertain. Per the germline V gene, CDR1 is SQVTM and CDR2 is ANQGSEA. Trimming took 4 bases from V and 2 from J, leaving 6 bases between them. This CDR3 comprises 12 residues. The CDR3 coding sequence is TGCAGCGTTGTAACGACTGGAAACACCATATATTTT. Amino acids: CSVVTTGNTIYF.

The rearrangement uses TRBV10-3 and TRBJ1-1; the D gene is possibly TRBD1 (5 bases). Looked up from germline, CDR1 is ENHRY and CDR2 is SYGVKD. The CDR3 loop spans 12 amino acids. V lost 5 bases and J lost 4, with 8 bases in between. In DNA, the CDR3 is TGTGCCATCAGTCCAGGGCTCACTGAAGCTTTCTTT. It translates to CAISPGLTEAFF.

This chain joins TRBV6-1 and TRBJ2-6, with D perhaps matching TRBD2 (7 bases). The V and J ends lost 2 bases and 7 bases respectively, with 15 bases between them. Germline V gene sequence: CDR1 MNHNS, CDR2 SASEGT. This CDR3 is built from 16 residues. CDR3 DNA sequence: TGTGCCAGCAGTGAAATCCGGGGGGCTTTAGCCAACGTCCTGACTTTC. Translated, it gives CASSEIRGALANVLTF.

CDR3 nucleotide sequence: TGTGCCAGCAGCTTGGGTATGGGGAACTCTGGAAACACCATATATTTT. It yields the protein CASSLGMGNSGNTIYF. The chain uses TRBV5-6 and TRBJ1-3; D uncertain. CDR1 is SGHDT, CDR2 YYEEEE, per germline. There are 16 residues in the CDR3. V was trimmed by 0 bases and J by 0 bases, leaving 10 bases between them.

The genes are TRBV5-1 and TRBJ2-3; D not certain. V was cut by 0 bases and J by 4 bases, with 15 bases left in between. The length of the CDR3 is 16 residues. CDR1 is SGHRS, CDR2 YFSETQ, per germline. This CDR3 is CASSLGAGSKSDTQYF. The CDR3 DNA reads TGCGCCAGCAGCTTGGGAGCCGGTTCAAAGTCAGATACGCAGTATTTT.

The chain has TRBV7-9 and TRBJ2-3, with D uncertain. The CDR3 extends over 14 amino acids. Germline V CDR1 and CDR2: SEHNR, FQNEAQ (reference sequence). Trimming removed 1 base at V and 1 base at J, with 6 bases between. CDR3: CASSLGKGTDTQYF. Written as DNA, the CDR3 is TGTGCCAGCAGCTTAGGCAAGGGCACAGATACGCAGTATTTT.

The CDR3 reads CASSTGTGGTQYF. In DNA form, the CDR3 reads TGTGCCAGCAGTACCGGGACTGGGGGCACCCAGTACTTC. The V gene is TRBV11-1, the J gene TRBJ2-5; D might be TRBD1 or TRBD2, each matching 6 bases. Trimming pared 6 bases from V and 8 bases from J, leaving 16 bases between. This CDR3 is built from 13 residues. Germline-derived CDR1 and CDR2 are SGHAT and FQDESV (reference sequence).